This TCR beta chain was recovered during a study of blood T cell dynamics during melanoma immunotherapy. Study-level background: First-line therapy was either pembrolizumab or nivolumab with ipilimumab for metastatic melanoma.

Some clones are missing from TCRdb's copy, which holds only in-frame ones; the method was immunoSEQ multiplex PCR. The sample lists roughly 6,000 clones, roughly 86% seen once, with approximately 5% in the top ten. Time point of the sample: week 3, after first cycle of checkpoint inhibitor. Apart from a couple of fast progressors, RECIST 1.1 response was judged 12 weeks post-infusion. Patients had no prior systemic cancer treatment, immunosuppressants or other active cancers. The CDR3 runs 14 residues. Germline V lookup: CDR1 MNHNS, CDR2 SASEGT. The trim removed 7 bases at V and 9 bases at J, leaving 7 bases unmatched.

V usage is TRBV6-1 and J usage is TRBJ1-6; 9 bases line up with TRBD1. This TCR was sampled from a human donor with melanoma. The sample was blood, taken from a patient treated with checkpoint blockade. The CDR3 loop is CASIPGTGRSPLHF. For the CDR3, the DNA is TGTGCCAGCATCCCCGGGACAGGGCGTTCACCCCTCCACTTT.